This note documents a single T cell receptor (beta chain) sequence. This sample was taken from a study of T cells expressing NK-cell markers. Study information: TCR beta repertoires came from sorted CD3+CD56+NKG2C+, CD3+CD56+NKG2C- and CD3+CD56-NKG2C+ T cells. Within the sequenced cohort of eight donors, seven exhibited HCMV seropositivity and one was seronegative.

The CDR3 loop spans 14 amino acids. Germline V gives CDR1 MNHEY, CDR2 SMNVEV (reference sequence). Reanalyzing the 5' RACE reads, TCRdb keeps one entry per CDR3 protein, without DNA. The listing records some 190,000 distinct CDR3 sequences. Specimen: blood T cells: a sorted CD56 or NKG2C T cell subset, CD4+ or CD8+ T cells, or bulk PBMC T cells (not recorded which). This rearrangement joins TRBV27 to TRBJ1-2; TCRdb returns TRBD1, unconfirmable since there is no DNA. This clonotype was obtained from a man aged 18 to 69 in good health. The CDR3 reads CASSPSGQNYGYTF.